This T cell receptor (beta chain) was documented in a study of blood T cell repertoires in COVID-19. The CDR3 has 14 residues. Trimming removed 4 bases from V and 5 bases from J; junction bases left unmatched: 3. The germline V gene has CDR1 SGHTA and CDR2 FQGNSA. The assay was immunoSEQ multiplex PCR, and TCRdb's table has in-frame clones only and misses some. Among roughly 170,000 clones, less than 85% were seen once, and the ten largest hold approximately 12%. This chain uses TRBV7-2 with TRBJ2-1; the match to TRBD1 covers 9 bases. The sequenced sample was PBMCs or T cells enriched from blood (not recorded which). This clonotype originated in a man aged 50 or older who had recovered from COVID-19. The CDR3 DNA is TGTGCCAGCAGCTCGGACAGGGGCGACAATGAGCAGTTCTTC. Its protein is CASSSDRGDNEQFF.